This T cell receptor beta chain is drawn from a study of response to subunit inactivated influenza vaccine. Overall study results and limits: Authors proposed each seasonal influenza vaccination draws in few new T cells.

TCRdb recomputed calls from the RT-PCR reads with MiXCR, one row per CDR3 protein. The data hold about 700,000 distinct CDR3 sequences, with more than 11% observed a single time. CDR3 length: 13 amino acids. The V end lost 4 bases, the J end lost 3 bases, and 9 bases lay between the germline ends. Germline V lookup: CDR1 SNHLY, CDR2 FYNNEI. This clonotype showed up many times. Antigen unknown. Sequenced here: PBMCs from blood, sampled about 14 days before vaccination. This chain links TRBV2 with TRBJ2-5; TRBD1 might be the D (6 bases). The TCR sequence derives from a man aged 50-60 years who received an inactivated influenza vaccine. DNA for the CDR3: TGTGCCAGCAGTGGGGCAGGGGAAGAGACCCAGTACTTC. Protein: CASSGAGEETQYF. Full variable domain (outside the CDR3, taken from reference TRBV2 and TRBJ2-5): EPEVTQTPSHQVTQMGQEVILRCVPISNHLYFYWYRQILGQKVEFLVSFYNNEISEKSEIFDDQFSVERPDGSNFTLKIRSTKLEDSAMYFCASSGAGEETQYFGPGTRLLVL.